This record concerns one T cell receptor (beta chain) sequence. Reverse transcription of roughly 0.5 to 1 ug RNA was performed with random hexamers. Using its own MiXCR run on the immunoSEQ multiplex PCR reads, TCRdb lists one record per CDR3 protein. The sample yields approximately 150,000 distinct CDR3 sequences, roughly 94% seen once. This sample is part of a study of CD8 T cells in Susac syndrome. From germline, CDR1 is ENHRY and CDR2 SYGVKD. CDR3 length: 14 residues. J was trimmed by 10 bases and V by 3 bases; bases with no gene match: 9. CD8+ and CD4+ T cells were negatively isolated; TEMRA cells were FACS-enriched.

The gene calls are TRBV10-3 and TRBJ1-1, with 9 bases that match TRBD1. The TCR was taken from a human donor in good health. The sequencing input was CD4+ T cells from PBMCs. The CDR3 spells CAISDLTGGRGAFF. CDR3 coding DNA: TGTGCCATCAGTGATCTGACAGGGGGAAGGGGAGCTTTCTTT.